This T cell receptor beta chain was captured in a study of long-term antiretroviral therapy in people with HIV. Survey-level immunoSEQ v3.0 assays were run. The protocol was immunoSEQ multiplex PCR, while the TCRdb copy is restricted to in-frame clones and leaves out a portion. The table records some 29,000 clones, approximately 90% of them present only once. V lost 2 bases and J lost 9, with 14 bases in between. Looked up from germline, CDR1 is SGHDN and CDR2 is FVKESK. This CDR3 has 14 residues. Study-level points and caveats: Diversity measured after ART increased yet remained under transplant donor controls. Before ART, certain clones expanded, and these dominated the repertoire at all time points. Collection of the blood, which took place between the mid-2000s and the late 2010s, possibly occurred under older ART regimens. Among HIV repertoires, CDR3 length ranges were narrower than those of controls.

For this clone: Its antigen is unknown.

The chain joins TRBV14 to TRBJ2-4; possible D gene TRBD1, 5 bases. The receptor comes from a man over 45 with HIV. This specimen was unsorted PBMCs, taken 3.2 years before starting antiretroviral therapy. CDR3 in amino acids: CASSQTSRASIQYF. The CDR3 bases are TGTGCCAGCAGCCAAACGTCCAGGGCTAGCATTCAGTACTTC.